Detailed here is one T cell receptor beta chain. The CDR3 contains 16 residues. CDR1 is MDHEN, CDR2 SYDVKM, per germline. Trimming shortened V by 2 bases and J by 2 bases, and 14 bases separated the two germline ends. Profiling relied on immunoSEQ multiplex PCR, and the TCRdb table lists in-frame clones only, not all of them. Here the sample spans some 92,000 clones, around 90% being singletons. These data come from a study of T cell responses to AZD1222 COVID-19 vaccine. The TCR comes from an adult in good health. The sample consisted of peripheral blood, taken on day 0 of MenACWY control vaccination. The genes are TRBV28 and TRBJ2-3; TRBD2 might be the D (6 bases). CDR3 region: CASSLVGAGNTDTQYF. For the CDR3, the DNA is TGTGCCAGCAGTTTAGTCGGGGCGGGGAACACAGATACGCAGTATTTT.